This T cell receptor (beta chain) was recorded in a study of T cells in Graves' hyperthyroidism and ophthalmopathy (dated by TCRdb to the late 2010s). Some background on the complete study: Peripheral blood was sampled at the time of initial diagnosis, prior to any treatment. TCR V-J signatures able to tell the groups apart were searched for in a discovery cohort of about a hundred patients, of whom over 40 had Graves' ophthalmopathy and some 60 had stable Graves' hyperthyroidism. Whether ophthalmopathy could be predicted prospectively was tested in an independent validation cohort made up of 18 hyperthyroidism patients plus 17 patients who later progressed to ophthalmopathy. The 95 to 100 discovery patients were randomly split 7:3 into training and test sets. Thyroid tissue and blood T-cell repertoires from about six Graves' hyperthyroidism patients were also compared in the study. After blood sampling, hyperthyroidism patients were treated with methimazole at a starting dose of 30 mg daily, and ophthalmopathy patients were treated with high-dose intravenous methylprednisolone. The paper describes TCR Vbeta CDR3 sequencing of 120 to 150 peripheral blood samples, made up of about 40 ophthalmopathy patients, 70 to 80 hyperthyroidism patients and some 17 progressor patients.

The study at large found these results: Blood samples also contained most of the expanded thyroid clonotypes (frequency above 0.001), which suggests that blood repertoires may reflect thyroid immune responses. During validation, the model predicted progression to ophthalmopathy a median of around 7 months ahead of onset, with almost 71% sensitivity and more than 72% specificity. Sample size was not statistically predetermined, and investigators were not blinded to group allocation. A 13 V-J signature model separated ophthalmopathy from stable hyperthyroidism, with approximately 86% sensitivity and 81.08% specificity in cross-validation and 80%/75% in testing.

The V and J ends are trimmed by 7 bases and 7 bases, leaving 16 bases between them. The cysteine opens and the phenylalanine closes a CDR3 of 13 amino acids. Only the CDR3 part of the read is kept: 39 bases, read in frame from the first base. Graves' hyperthyroidism was defined as stable when no progression to ophthalmopathy occurred over 18 months of follow-up. Hyperthyroidism patients were newly diagnosed, with disease duration under 2 months, and aged 18 to 65 years. Exclusion was applied to patients with uncontrolled infections, other autoimmune diseases, pregnancy or lactation. Clinical symptoms, serum thyroxine and TRAb, thyroid ultrasound, and orbital computed tomography formed the basis for the diagnoses. PBMCs were isolated from approximately 10 ml of fresh peripheral blood by Ficoll-Paque density gradient centrifugation. Total RNA was extracted using Trizol reagent, and RNA quality was assessed on an Agilent 2100 Bioanalyzer.

This clonotype has only a few counts. Which antigen it targets is not known. The input lacks base qualities; no much larger clone sits a single base away. TCR beta CDR3 regions were amplified from RNA transcripts. The TCR CDR3 was subjected to a first round of RT-PCR using the HTBI primer set and the Qiagen OneStep RT-PCR kit. Libraries were constructed in a second round of multiplex PCR, after which size selection and purification were carried out. Sequencing of the libraries was done on an Illumina HiSeq2000 using paired-end 100 bp reads. The authors' pipeline ran thus. SOAPnuke was used to process the raw data, throwing out any read that contained adapters or uncalled bases, had a mean Phred below 15, or lacked an exact constant-primer or identifier match. COPE v1.2.5 was used to merge high-quality paired reads, and clonotypes were defined as unique nucleotide sequences. MiTCR v1.1 was used to align the clonotypes against IMGT TRBV, TRBD and TRBJ reference segments. Only V-J combinations with frequency above 0.0001, covering 99.2% of repertoires, were analysed. A TCS score was defined as the ratio between F50 (clonal expansion) and ExV (chaos), using BLOSUM62-based TCRdist between CDR3 peptides within each V-J. Welch's t-statistics and random forest reduced roughly 530 V-J features to 10 to 15, which were used in a naive Bayes classifier (R e1071). The public reads were reanalyzed by TCRdb: fastp trimming at Q25, MiXCR alignment, in-frame beta chains only. When rows share a CDR3 protein, they turn into one entry using the most common DNA and genes. The V and J calls and clone size are TCRdb's, not the authors'. The sample contains roughly 350,000 distinct CDR3 sequences, about 15% of them found a single time. The leading ten clones occupy around 25% of the sample.

The sequencing sample was made of blood. The source is a woman aged 25 to 39 with Graves' hyperthyroidism. Rearrangement joined TRBV12-3 or TRBV12-4 to TRBJ1-2, with the D gene not clear enough to name. The nucleotide sequence reads TGTGCCAGCACCTCCTCTGGGGTTGGTGGCTACACCTTC. It is translated as CASTSSGVGGYTF.